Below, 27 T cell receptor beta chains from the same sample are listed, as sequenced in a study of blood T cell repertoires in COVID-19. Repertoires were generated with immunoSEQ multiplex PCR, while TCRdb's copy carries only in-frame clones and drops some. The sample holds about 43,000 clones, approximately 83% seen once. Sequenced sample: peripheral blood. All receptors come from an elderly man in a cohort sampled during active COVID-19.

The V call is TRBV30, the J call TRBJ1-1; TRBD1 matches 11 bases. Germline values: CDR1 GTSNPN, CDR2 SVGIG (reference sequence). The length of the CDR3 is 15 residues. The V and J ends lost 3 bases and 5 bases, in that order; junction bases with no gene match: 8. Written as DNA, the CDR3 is TGTGCCTGGAGGGACTACGGGACAGGGGGGACTGAAGCTTTCTTT. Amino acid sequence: CAWRDYGTGGTEAFF.

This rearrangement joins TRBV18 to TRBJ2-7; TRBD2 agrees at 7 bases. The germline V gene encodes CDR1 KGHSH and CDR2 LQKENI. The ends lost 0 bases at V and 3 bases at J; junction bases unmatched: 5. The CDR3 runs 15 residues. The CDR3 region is CASSPPGGGRYEQYF. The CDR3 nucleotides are TGTGCCAGCTCACCACCGGGGGGGGGACGCTACGAGCAGTACTTC.

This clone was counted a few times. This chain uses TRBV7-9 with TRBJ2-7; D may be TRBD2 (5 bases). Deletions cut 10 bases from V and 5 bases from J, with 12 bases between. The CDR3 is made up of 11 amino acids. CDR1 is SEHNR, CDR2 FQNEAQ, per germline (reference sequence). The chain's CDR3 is CATIFGDEQYF. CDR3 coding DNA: TGTGCCACCATTTTCGGGGACGAGCAGTACTTC.

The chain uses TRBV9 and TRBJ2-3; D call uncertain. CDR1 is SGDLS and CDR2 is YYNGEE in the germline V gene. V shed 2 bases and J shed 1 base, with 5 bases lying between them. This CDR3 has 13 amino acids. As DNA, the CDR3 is TGTGCCAGCAGCGTTCTAGGCACAGATACGCAGTATTTT. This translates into CASSVLGTDTQYF.

Written as DNA, the CDR3 is TGTGCCTGGAGTGTACACGGGTCTGGAAACACCATATATTTT. It translates to CAWSVHGSGNTIYF. V and J are TRBV30 and TRBJ1-3; no clear D gene. The germline V and J ends were trimmed by 0 bases and 1 base, with 7 bases remaining between them. Per the germline V gene, CDR1 is GTSNPN and CDR2 is SVGIG (reference sequence). The CDR3 is 14 amino acids.

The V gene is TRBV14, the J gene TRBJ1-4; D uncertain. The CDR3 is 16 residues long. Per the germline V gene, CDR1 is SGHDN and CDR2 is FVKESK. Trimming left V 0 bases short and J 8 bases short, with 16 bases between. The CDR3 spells CASSQEFLTSGEKLFF. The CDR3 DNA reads TGTGCCAGCAGCCAAGAATTTTTGACATCGGGAGAAAAACTGTTTTTT.

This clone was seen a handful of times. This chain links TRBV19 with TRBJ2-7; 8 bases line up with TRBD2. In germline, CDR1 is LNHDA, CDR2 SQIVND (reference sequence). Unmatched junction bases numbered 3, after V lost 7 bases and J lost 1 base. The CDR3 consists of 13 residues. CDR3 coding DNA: TGTGCCAGTACGCCTAGCGGGTCCTACGAGCAGTACTTC. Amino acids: CASTPSGSYEQYF. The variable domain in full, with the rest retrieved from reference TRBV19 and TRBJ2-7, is DGGITQSPKYLFRKEGQNVTLSCEQNLNHDAMYWYRQDPGQGLRLIYYSQIVNDFQKGDIAEGYSVSREKKESFPLTVTSAQKNPTAFYLCASTPSGSYEQYFGPGTRLTVT.

The CDR3 DNA is TGTGCCAGCAGCGAGTTCCAGAATGAGGGGAACACTGAAGCTTTCTTT. This encodes CASSEFQNEGNTEAFF. The chain has TRBV9 and TRBJ1-1; D gene unclear. Trimming pared 3 bases from V and 1 base from J, leaving 16 bases between. Germline CDR1 reads SGDLS; CDR2 reads YYNGEE. The CDR3 is 16 residues long.

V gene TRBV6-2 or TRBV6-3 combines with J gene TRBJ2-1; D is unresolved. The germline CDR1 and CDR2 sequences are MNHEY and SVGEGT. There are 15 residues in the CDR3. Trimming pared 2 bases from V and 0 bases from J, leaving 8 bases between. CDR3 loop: CASSYGPSSYNEQFF. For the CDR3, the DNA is TGTGCCAGCAGTTACGGGCCAAGCTCCTACAATGAGCAGTTCTTC.

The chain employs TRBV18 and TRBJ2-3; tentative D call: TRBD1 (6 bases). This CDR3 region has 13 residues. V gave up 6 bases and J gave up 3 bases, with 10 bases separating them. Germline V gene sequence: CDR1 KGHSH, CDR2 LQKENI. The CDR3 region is CASSPTGTDTQYF. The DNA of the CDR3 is TGTGCCAGCTCTCCTACAGGGACAGATACGCAGTATTTT.

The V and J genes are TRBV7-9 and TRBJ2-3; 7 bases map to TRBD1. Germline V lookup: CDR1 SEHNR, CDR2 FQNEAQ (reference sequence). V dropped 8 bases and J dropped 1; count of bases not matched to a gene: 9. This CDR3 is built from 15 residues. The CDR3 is CASGLRDRRTDTQYF. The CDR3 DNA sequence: TGTGCCAGCGGACTCCGGGACAGACGCACAGATACGCAGTATTTT.

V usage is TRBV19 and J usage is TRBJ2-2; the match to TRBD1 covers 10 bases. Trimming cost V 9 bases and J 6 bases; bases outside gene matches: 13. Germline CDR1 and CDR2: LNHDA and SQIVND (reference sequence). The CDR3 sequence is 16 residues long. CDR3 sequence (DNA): TGTGCCAGCGTTGGGATAGACAGGGGGCAATCCGGGGAGCTGTTTTTT. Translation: CASVGIDRGQSGELFF.

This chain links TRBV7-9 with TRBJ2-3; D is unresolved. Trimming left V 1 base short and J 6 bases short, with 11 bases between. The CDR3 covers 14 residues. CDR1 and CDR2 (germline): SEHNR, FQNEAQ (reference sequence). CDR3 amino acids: CASSLGIASDTQYF. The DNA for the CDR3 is TGTGCCAGCAGCTTAGGGATAGCTTCGGATACGCAGTATTTT.

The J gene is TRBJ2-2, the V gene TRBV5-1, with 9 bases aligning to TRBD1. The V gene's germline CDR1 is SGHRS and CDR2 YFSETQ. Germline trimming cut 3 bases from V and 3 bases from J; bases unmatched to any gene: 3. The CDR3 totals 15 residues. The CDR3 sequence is CASSSTGGDTGELFF. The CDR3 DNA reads TGCGCCAGCAGCTCGACAGGGGGGGACACCGGGGAGCTGTTTTTT.

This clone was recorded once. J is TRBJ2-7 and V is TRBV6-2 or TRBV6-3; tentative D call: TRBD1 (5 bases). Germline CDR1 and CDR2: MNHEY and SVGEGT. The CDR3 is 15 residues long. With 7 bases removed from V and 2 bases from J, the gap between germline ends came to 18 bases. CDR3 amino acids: CASNPDTSYPYEQYF. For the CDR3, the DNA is TGTGCCAGCAACCCGGACACCTCCTATCCCTACGAGCAGTACTTC.

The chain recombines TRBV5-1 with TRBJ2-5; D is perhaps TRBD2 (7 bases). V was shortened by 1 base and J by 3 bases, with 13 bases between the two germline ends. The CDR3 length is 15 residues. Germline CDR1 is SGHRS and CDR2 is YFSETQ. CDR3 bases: TGCGCCAGCAGCTTGTGGGGGGGGCCGGAAGAGACCCAGTACTTC. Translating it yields CASSLWGGPEETQYF.

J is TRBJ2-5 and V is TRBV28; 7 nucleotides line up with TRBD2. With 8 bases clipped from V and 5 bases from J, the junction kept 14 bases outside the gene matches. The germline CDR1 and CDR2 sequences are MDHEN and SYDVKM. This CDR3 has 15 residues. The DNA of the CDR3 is TGTGCCAGCTCCTGGGGAGGGGTCGGCGGGGAGACCCAGTACTTC. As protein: CASSWGGVGGETQYF.

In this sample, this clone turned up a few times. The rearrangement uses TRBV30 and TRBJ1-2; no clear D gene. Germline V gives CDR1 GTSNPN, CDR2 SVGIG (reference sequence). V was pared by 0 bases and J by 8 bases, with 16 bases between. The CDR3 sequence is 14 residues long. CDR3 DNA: TGTGCCTGGAGTGTTGGGAGGAGAGGGAGAGGCTACACCTTC. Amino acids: CAWSVGRRGRGYTF.

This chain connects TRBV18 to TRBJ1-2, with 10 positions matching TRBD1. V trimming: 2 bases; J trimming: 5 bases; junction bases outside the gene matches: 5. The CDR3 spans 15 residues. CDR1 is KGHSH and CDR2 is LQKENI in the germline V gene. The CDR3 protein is CASSPVGTGVYGYTF. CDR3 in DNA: TGTGCCAGCTCACCAGTAGGGACAGGGGTATATGGCTACACCTTC. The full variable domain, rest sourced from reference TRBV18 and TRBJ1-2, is NAGVMQNPRHLVRRRGQEARLRCSPMKGHSHVYWYRQLPEEGLKFMVYLQKENIIDESGMPKERFSAEFPKEGPSILRIQQVVRGDSAAYFCASSPVGTGVYGYTFGSGTRLTVV.

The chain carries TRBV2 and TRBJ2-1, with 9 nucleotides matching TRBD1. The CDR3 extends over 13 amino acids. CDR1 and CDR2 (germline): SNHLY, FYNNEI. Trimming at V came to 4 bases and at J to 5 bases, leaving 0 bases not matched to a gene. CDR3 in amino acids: CASSGDRDNEQFF. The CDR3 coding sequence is TGTGCCAGCAGTGGGGACAGGGACAATGAGCAGTTCTTC.

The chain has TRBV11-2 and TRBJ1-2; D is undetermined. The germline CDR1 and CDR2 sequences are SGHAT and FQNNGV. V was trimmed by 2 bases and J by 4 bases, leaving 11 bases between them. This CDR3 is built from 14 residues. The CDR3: CASSLHLTLYGYTF. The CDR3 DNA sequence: TGTGCCAGCAGCTTACACCTTACTCTCTATGGCTACACCTTC.

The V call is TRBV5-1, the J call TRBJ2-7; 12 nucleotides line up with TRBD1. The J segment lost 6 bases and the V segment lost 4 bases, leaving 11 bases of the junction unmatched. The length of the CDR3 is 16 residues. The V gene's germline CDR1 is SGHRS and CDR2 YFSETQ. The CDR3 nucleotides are TGCGCCAGCAGCCGTGACCCGGGACAGGGGGCGTCCGAGCAGTACTTC. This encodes CASSRDPGQGASEQYF.

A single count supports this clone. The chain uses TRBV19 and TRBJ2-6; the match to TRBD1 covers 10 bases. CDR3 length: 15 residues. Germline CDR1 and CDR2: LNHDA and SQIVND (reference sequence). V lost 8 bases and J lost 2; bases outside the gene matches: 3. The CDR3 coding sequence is TGTGCCAGTGTGACAGGGGGCGCTGGGGCCAACGTCCTGACTTTC. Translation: CASVTGGAGANVLTF.

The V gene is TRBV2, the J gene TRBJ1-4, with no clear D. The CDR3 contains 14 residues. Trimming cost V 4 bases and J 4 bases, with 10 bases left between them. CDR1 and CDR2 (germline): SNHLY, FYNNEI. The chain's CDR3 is CASSVFGDNEKLFF. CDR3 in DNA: TGTGCCAGCAGTGTGTTCGGTGATAATGAAAAACTGTTTTTT.

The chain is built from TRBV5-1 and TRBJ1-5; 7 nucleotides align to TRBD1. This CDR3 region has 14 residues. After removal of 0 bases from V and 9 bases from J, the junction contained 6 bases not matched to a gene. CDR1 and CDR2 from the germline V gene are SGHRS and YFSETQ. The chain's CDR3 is CASSLGPGGSPQHF. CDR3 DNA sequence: TGCGCCAGCAGCTTGGGGCCAGGGGGGTCGCCCCAGCATTTT. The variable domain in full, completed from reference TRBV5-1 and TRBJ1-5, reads KAGVTQTPRYLIKTRGQQVTLSCSPISGHRSVSWYQQTPGQGLQFLFEYFSETQRNKGNFPGRFSGRQFSNSRSEMNVSTLELGDSALYLCASSLGPGGSPQHFGDGTRLSIL.

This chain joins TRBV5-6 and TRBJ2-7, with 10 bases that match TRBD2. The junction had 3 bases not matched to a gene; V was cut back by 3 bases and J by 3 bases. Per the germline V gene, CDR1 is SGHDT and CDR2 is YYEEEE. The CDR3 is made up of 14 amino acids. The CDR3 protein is CASSSLAGDYEQYF. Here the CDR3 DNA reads TGTGCCAGCAGCTCTCTAGCGGGGGACTACGAGCAGTACTTC.

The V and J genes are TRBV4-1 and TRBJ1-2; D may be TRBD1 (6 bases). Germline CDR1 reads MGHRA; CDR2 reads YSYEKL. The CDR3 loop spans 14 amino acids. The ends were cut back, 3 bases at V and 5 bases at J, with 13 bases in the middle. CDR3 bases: TGCGCCAGCAGCCAGCCGGACAGTGTTTATGGCTACACCTTC. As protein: CASSQPDSVYGYTF.